The T cell receptor beta chain under discussion was sequenced for a study of CD8+CD57+ T cells in acquired aplastic anemia. Study-level findings and limits: Patients were compared with controls for CD8+ Simpson's diversity, and no significant difference emerged.

The table lists this clonotype with a count of one. Its antigen remains unknown. This CDR3 is built from 13 residues. Per the germline V gene, CDR1 is SGDLS and CDR2 is YYNGEE. V dropped 3 bases and J dropped 7; count of bases not matched to a gene: 5. The sequenced patients had an expansion of CD8+CD57+ cells seen by flow cytometry. Both TCR beta VDJ combination and CDR3 sequence profiling were carried out. Genomic DNA was the template for this profiling. MiXCR, run by TCRdb on the reads, gives a single entry per CDR3 protein. The sample lists about 200,000 distinct CDR3 sequences; more than 55% were seen once.

The receptor comes from a human donor with aplastic anemia. Sequenced: sorted CD4+, CD8+, or CD8+CD57+ T cells (not recorded which) from PBMCs. The V gene is TRBV9, the J gene TRBJ1-1; 8 bases are shared with TRBD1. CDR3 sequence: CASSETGVNEAFF. The CDR3 nucleotides are TGTGCCAGCAGCGAGACAGGGGTTAATGAAGCTTTCTTT.